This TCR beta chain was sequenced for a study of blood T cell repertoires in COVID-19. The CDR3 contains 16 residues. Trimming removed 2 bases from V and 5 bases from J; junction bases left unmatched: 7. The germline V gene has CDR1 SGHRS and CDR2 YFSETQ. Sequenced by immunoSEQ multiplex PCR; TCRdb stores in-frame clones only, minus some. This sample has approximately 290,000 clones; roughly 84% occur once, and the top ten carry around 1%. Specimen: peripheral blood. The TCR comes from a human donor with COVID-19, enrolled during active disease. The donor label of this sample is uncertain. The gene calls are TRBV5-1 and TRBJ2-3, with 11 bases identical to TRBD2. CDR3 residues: CASSLSSGRPGDTQYF. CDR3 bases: TGCGCCAGCAGCTTATCTAGCGGGAGGCCCGGAGATACGCAGTATTTT.